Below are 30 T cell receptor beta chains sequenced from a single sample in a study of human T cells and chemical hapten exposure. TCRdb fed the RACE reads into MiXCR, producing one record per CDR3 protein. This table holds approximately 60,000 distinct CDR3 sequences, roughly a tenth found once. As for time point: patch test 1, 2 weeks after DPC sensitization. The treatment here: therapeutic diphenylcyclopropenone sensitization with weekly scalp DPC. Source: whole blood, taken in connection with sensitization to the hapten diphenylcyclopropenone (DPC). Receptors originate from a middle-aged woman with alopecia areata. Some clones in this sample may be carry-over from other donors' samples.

CDR3 coding DNA: TGCAGTGCTAGACTGGGGCTAGGGTTTGAAAAACTGTTTTTT. Encoded protein: CSARLGLGFEKLFF. The chain recombines TRBV20-1 with TRBJ1-4, with D possibly being TRBD1 (5 bases). Germline CDR1 and CDR2: DFQATT and SNEGSKA (reference sequence). The V end lost 2 bases, the J end lost 7 bases, and 14 bases lay between the germline ends. The CDR3 extends over 14 amino acids.

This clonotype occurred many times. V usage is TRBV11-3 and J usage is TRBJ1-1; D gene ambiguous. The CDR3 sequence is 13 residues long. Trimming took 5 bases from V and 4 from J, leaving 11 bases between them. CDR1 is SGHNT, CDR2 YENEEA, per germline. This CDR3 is CASSRTLGTEAFF. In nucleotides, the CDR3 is TGTGCCAGCAGCAGGACTCTCGGCACTGAAGCTTTCTTT.

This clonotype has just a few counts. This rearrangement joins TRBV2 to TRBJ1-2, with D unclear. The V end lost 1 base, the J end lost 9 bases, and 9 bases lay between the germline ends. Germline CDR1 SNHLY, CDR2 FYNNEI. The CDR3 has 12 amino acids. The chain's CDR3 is CASSEEALSYTF. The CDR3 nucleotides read TGTGCCAGCAGTGAAGAGGCTTTAAGCTACACCTTC. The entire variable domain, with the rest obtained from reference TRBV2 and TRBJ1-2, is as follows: EPEVTQTPSHQVTQMGQEVILRCVPISNHLYFYWYRQILGQKVEFLVSFYNNEISEKSEIFDDQFSVERPDGSNFTLKIRSTKLEDSAMYFCASSEEALSYTFGSGTRLTVV.

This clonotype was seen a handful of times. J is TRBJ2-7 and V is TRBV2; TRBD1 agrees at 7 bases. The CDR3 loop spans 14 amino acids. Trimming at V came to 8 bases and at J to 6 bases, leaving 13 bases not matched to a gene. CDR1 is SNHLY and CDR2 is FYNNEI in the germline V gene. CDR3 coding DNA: TGTGCCAGCTGCCGGGACAGAGACCCCTGCGAGCAGTACTTC. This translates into CASCRDRDPCEQYF.

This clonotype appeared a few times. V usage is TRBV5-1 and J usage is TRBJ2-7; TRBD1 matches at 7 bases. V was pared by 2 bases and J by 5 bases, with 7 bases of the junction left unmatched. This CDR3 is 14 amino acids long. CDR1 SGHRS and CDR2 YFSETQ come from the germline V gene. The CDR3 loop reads CASSFEQGFNEQYF. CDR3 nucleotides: TGCGCCAGCAGCTTCGAACAGGGGTTCAACGAGCAGTACTTC.

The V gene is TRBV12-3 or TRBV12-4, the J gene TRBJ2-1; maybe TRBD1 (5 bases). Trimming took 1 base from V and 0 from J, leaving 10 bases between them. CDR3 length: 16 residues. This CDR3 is CASSLGQKSSYNEQFF. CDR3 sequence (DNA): TGTGCCAGCAGTTTAGGACAGAAGAGCTCCTACAATGAGCAGTTCTTC.

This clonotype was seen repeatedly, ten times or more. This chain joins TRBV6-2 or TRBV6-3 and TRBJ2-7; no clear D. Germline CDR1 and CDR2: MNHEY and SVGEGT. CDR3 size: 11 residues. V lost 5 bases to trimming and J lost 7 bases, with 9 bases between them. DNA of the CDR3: TGTGCCAGCAGTAAGACGAGGGAGCAGTACTTC. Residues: CASSKTREQYF.

The CDR3 DNA follows: TGCAGCGTTGTTGGGACGGAAAAACTGTTTTTT. Its translation is CSVVGTEKLFF. V and J are TRBV29-1 and TRBJ1-4, with D possibly TRBD1 on 5 matching bases. The V end was cut by 4 bases, the J end by 8 bases, with 8 bases between. Germline V lookup: CDR1 SQVTM, CDR2 ANQGSEA. CDR3 size: 11 residues.

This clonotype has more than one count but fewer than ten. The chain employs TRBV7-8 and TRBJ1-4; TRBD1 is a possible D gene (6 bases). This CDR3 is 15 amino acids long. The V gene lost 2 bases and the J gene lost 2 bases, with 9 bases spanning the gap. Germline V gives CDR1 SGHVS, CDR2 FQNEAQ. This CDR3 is CASSLFQGTNEKLFF. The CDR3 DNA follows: TGTGCCAGCAGCTTATTTCAGGGGACTAATGAAAAACTGTTTTTT.

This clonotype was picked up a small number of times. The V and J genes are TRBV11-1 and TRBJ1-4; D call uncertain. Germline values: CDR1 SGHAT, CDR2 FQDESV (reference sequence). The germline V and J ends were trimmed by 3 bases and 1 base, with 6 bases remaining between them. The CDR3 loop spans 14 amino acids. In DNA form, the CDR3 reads TGTGCCAGCAGCTTCGGGGTAACTAATGAAAAACTGTTTTTT. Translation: CASSFGVTNEKLFF.

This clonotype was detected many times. The CDR3 sequence: CAIRRSAAGGYTF. CDR3 nucleotide sequence: TGTGCCATCCGGCGGTCCGCCGCTGGAGGCTACACCTTC. The rearrangement uses TRBV12-3 or TRBV12-4 and TRBJ1-2; D ambiguous. CDR3 size: 13 residues. Trimming removed 10 bases at V and 8 bases at J, with 20 bases between.

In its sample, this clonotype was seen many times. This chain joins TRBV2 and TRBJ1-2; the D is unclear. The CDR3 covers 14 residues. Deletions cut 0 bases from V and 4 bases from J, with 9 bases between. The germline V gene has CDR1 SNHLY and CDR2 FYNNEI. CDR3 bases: TGTGCCAGCAGTGAAGCGCAGTCCCCCTATGGCTACACCTTC. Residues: CASSEAQSPYGYTF.

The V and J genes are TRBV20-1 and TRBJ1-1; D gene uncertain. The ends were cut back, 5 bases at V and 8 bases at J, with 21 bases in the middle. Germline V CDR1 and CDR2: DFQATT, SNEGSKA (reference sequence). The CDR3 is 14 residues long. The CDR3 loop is CSARHWQRTSEAFF. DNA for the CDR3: TGCAGTGCTCGTCATTGGCAGCGAACGTCAGAAGCTTTCTTT.

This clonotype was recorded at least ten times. CDR3 sequence reads: CAWEGQSYYEQYF. CDR3 DNA: TGTGCCTGGGAAGGACAGTCTTACTACGAGCAGTACTTC. The chain carries TRBV30 and TRBJ2-7; D might be TRBD1 (6 bases). Germline V gene lookup returns CDR1 GTSNPN and CDR2 SVGIG (reference sequence). V was shortened by 5 bases and J by 3 bases, with 14 bases between the two germline ends. CDR3 length: 13 residues.

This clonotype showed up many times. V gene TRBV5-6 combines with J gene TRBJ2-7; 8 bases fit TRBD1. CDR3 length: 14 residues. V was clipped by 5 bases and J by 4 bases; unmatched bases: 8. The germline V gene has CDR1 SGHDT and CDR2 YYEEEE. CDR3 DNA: TGTGCCAGCAGGCCGACAGGGGCCGGGTACGAGCAGTACTTC. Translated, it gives CASRPTGAGYEQYF.

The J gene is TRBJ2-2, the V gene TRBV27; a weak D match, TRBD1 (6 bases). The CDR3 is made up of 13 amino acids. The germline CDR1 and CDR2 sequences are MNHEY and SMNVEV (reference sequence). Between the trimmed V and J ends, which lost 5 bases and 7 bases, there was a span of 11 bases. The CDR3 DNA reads TGTGCCAGCAGTGCACAGGGAATCGGGGAGCTGTTTTTT. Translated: CASSAQGIGELFF.

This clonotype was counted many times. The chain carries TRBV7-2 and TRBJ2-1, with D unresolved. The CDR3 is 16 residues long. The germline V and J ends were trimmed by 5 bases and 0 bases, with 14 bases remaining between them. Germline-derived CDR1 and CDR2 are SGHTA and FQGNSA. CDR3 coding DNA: TGTGCCAGCAGCCCCATTGGTCCCAGCTCCTACAATGAGCAGTTCTTC. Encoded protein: CASSPIGPSSYNEQFF. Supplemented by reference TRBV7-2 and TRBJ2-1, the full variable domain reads GAGVSQSPSNKVTEKGKDVELRCDPISGHTALYWYRQSLGQGLEFLIYFQGNSAPDKSGLPSDRFSAERTGGSVSTLTIQRTQQEDSAVYLCASSPIGPSSYNEQFFGPGTRLTVL.

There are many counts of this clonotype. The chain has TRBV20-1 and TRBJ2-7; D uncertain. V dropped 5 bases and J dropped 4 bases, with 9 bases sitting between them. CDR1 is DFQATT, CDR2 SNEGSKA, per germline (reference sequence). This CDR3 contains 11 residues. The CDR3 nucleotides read TGCAGTGCTCCGGTTGGGTACGAGCAGTACTTC. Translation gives CSAPVGYEQYF.

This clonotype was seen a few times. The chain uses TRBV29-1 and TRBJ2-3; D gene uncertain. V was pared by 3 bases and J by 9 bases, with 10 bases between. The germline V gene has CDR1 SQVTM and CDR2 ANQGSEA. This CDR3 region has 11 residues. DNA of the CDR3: TGCAGCGTTGATTTAGGGTGGACGCAGTATTTT. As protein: CSVDLGWTQYF.

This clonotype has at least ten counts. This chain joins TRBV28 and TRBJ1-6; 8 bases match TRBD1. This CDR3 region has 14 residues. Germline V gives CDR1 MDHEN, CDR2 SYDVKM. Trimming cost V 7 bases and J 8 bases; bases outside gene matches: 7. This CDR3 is CASKPGTGYSPLHF. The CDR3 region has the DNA TGTGCCAGCAAACCCGGGACAGGTTATTCACCCCTCCACTTT.

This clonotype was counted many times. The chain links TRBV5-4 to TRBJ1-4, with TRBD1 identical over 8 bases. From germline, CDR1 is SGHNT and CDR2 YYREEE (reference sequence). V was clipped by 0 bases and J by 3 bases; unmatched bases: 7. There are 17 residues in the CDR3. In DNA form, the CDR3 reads TGTGCCAGCAGCTTGGCTGGTCAGGGGGCGGCTAATGAAAAACTGTTTTTT. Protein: CASSLAGQGAANEKLFF.

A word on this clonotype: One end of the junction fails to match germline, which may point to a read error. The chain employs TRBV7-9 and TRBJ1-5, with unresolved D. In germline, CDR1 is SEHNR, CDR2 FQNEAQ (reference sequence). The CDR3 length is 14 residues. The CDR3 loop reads CAGSLGAMDQPQHF. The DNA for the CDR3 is TGTGCCGGCAGCTTAGGAGCGATGGATCAGCCCCAGCATTTT.

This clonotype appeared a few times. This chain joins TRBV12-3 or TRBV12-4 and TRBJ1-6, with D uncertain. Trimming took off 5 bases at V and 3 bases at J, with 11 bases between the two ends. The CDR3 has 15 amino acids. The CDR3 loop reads CASSLLGYYNSPLHF. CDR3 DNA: TGTGCCAGCAGTCTGTTGGGGTACTATAATTCACCCCTCCACTTT.

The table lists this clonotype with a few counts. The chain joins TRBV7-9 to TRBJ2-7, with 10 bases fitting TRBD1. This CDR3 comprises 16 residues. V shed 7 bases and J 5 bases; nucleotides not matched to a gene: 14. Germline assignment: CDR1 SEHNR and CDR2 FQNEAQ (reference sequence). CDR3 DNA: TGTGCCAGCACCACAACCCTTCAGGACAGGGGGGACGAGCAGTACTTC. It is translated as CASTTTLQDRGDEQYF.

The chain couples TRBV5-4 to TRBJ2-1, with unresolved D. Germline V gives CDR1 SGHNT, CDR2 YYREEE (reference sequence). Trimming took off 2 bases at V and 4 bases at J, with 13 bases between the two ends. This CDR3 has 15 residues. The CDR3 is CASSFDRRLYNEQFF. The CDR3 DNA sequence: TGTGCCAGCAGCTTTGACCGCCGGCTGTACAATGAGCAGTTCTTC.

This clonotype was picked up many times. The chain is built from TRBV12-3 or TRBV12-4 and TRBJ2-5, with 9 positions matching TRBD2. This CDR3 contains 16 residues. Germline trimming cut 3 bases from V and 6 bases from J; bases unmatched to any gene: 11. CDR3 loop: CASSLGGLAQAKTQYF. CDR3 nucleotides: TGTGCCAGCAGTTTGGGGGGACTAGCCCAGGCCAAGACCCAGTACTTC.

The DNA for the CDR3 is TGTGCCAGCAGCTCAGGGCTCGCCGCCGAGCAGTACTTC. Translating gives CASSSGLAAEQYF. The V and J genes are TRBV11-2 and TRBJ2-7; maybe TRBD1 (5 bases). Trimming removed 4 bases from V and 6 bases from J, with 13 bases in between. CDR1 is SGHAT and CDR2 is FQNNGV in the germline V gene. This CDR3 is built from 13 residues. The full variable domain, with the rest looked up from reference TRBV11-2 and TRBJ2-7, is EAGVAQSPRYKIIEKRQSVAFWCNPISGHATLYWYQQILGQGPKLLIQFQNNGVVDDSQLPKDRFSAERLKGVDSTLKIQPAKLEDSAVYLCASSSGLAAEQYFGPGTRLTVT.

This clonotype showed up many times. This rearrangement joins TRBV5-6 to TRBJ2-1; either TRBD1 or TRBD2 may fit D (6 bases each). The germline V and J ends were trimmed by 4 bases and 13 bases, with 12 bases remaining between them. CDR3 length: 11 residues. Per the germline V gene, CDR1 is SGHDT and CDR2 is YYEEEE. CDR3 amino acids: CASSVRGPQFF. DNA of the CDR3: TGTGCCAGCAGCGTCCGGGGGCCACAGTTCTTC.

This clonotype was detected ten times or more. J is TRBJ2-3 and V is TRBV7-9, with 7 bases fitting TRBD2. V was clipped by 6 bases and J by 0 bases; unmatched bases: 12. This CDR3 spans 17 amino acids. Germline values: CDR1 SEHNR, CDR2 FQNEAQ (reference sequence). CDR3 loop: CASSRRGSGVSTDTQYF. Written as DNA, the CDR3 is TGTGCCAGCAGTCGCCGTGGGAGCGGGGTTAGCACAGATACGCAGTATTTT.

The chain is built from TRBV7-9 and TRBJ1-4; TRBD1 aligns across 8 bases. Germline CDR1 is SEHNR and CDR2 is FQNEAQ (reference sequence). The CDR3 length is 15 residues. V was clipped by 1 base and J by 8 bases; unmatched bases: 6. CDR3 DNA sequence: TGTGCCAGCAGCTTAGGACAGGGGAAAGGCGAAAAACTGTTTTTT. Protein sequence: CASSLGQGKGEKLFF.